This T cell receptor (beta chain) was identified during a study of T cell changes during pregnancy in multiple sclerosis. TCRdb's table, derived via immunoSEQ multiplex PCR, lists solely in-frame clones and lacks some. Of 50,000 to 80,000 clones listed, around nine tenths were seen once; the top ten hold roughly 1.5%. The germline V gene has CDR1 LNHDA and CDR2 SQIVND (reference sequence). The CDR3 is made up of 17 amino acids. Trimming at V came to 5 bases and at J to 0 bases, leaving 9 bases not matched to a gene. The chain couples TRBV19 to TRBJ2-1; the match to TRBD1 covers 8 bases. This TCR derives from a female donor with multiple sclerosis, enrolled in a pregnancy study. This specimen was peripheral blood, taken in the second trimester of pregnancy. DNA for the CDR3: TGTGCCAGTAGTCCCCTCCGACAGGGGCCCTCCTACAATGAGCAGTTCTTC. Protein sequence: CASSPLRQGPSYNEQFF.